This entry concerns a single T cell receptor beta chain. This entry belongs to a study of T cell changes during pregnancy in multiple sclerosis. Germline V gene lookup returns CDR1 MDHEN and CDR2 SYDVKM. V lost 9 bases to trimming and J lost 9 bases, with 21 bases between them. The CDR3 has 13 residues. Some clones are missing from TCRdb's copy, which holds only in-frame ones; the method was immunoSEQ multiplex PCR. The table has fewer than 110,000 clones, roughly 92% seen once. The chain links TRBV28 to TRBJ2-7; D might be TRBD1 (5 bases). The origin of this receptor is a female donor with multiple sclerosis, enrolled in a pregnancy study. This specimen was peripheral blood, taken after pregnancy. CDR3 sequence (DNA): TGTGCCAGTCGACCTCACGCTGGGGCAGTGCAGTACTTC. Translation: CASRPHAGAVQYF.